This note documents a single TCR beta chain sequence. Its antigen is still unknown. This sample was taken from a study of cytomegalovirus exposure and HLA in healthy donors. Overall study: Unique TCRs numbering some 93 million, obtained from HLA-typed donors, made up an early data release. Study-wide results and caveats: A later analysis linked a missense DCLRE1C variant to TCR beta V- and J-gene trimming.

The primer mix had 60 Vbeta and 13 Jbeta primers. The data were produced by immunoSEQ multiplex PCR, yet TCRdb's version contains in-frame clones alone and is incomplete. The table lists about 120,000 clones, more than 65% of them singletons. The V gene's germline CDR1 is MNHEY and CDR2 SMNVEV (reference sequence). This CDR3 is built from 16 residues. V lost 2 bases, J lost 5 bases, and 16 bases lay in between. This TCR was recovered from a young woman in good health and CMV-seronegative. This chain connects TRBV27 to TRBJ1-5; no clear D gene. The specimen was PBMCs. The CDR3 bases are TGTGCCAGCAGTTTAGCGGGGTCGGGAAACTATCAGCCCCAGCATTTT. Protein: CASSLAGSGNYQPQHF.